The clone carrying this T cell receptor (beta chain) has a count of ten or more. Its antigen is currently unknown. The TCR beta CDR3 regions underwent amplification from RNA transcripts. Following a first-round RT-PCR that used HTBI primers, a second-round multiplex PCR was carried out. In TCRdb, the multiplex PCR reads were re-called with MiXCR into one record per CDR3 protein. This sample yields fewer than 600,000 distinct CDR3 sequences, of which 13% to 15% are seen a single time; 8% to 10% belongs to the top ten. This specimen belongs to a study of Graves' ophthalmopathy and Graves' hyperthyroidism. Trimming shortened V by 6 bases and J by 2 bases, and 10 bases separated the two germline ends. From germline, CDR1 is LNHDA and CDR2 SQIVND (reference sequence). The CDR3 has 14 residues. Study results and limitations: At around 70% sensitivity and about 72% specificity, the model predicted progression of the ophthalmopathy.

The rearrangement links TRBV19 to TRBJ2-2, with D perhaps being TRBD1 or TRBD2 (5 bases each). Sequenced: blood. The receptor comes from a woman aged 25 to 39 with Graves' ophthalmopathy. The DNA for the CDR3 is TGTGCCAGTAGCCCGGGACCAAACACCGGGGAGCTGTTTTTT. It yields the protein CASSPGPNTGELFF.